Presented here are 23 T cell receptor beta chains from one specimen sequenced in a study of preoperative IRX-2 immunotherapy in early breast cancer. Treatment described: preoperative locoregional IRX-2 cytokine immunotherapy. Some clones are missing from TCRdb's copy, which holds only in-frame ones; the method was immunoSEQ multiplex PCR. Here the sample spans just over 25,000 clones, about 81% being singletons. Sequenced material: lymph node tissue, taken after IRX-2 immunotherapy. All receptors come from a human donor with breast cancer.

The CDR3 DNA follows: TGTGCCAGCAGCCCCCCCGGACAGGTAGGGAATGAGCAGTTCTTC. This gives the protein CASSPPGQVGNEQFF. The chain is built from TRBV7-4 and TRBJ2-1; 7 positions match TRBD1. The V and J ends lost 5 bases and 7 bases, in that order; junction bases with no gene match: 11. Germline CDR1 is SGHVT and CDR2 is SQSDAQ. The CDR3 loop spans 15 amino acids.

The genes are TRBV11-3 and TRBJ2-1; TRBD1 aligns across 9 bases. V was pared by 5 bases and J by 9 bases, with 11 bases of the junction left unmatched. CDR3 size: 15 residues. Germline V gives CDR1 SGHNT, CDR2 YENEEA. The CDR3 DNA sequence: TGTGCCAGCAGCGTCCACGGGACAGGGAGTGTTGAGCAGTTCTTC. It yields the protein CASSVHGTGSVEQFF. Looking up the rest from reference TRBV11-3 and TRBJ2-1 gives the full variable domain: EAGVVQSPRYKIIEKKQPVAFWCNPISGHNTLYWYLQNLGQGPELLIRYENEEAVDDSQLPKDRFSAERLKGVDSTLKIQPAELGDSAVYLCASSVHGTGSVEQFFGPGTRLTVL.

The genes are TRBV19 and TRBJ1-5; D possibly corresponds to TRBD1 (5 bases). CDR3 length: 15 amino acids. Germline CDR1 and CDR2: LNHDA and SQIVND (reference sequence). Trimming cost V 3 bases and J 5 bases, with 14 bases left between them. The CDR3 protein is CASSMGQGWDQPQHF. The CDR3 region has the DNA TGTGCCAGTAGTATGGGGCAGGGTTGGGATCAGCCCCAGCATTTT.

This clone appeared once. This chain connects TRBV6-8 to TRBJ1-6; the D gene is possibly TRBD1 (6 bases). Trimming left V 2 bases short and J 0 bases short, with 23 bases between. The CDR3 has 21 amino acids. Germline assignment: CDR1 MNHGY and CDR2 SAAAGT. For the CDR3, the DNA is TGTGCCAGCAGTTACACCAGGGTAACAGGGATTCCCAGCTCCTATAATTCACCCCTCCACTTT. Its translation is CASSYTRVTGIPSSYNSPLHF.

The chain employs TRBV12-5 and TRBJ2-1; 8 bases map to TRBD1. The CDR3 has 16 amino acids. CDR1 and CDR2 from the germline V gene are LGHNT and FRNRAP. The CDR3 here is CASNPTGAISYNEQFF. The CDR3 DNA reads TGTGCCAGCAACCCGACAGGGGCGATCTCCTACAATGAGCAGTTCTTC.

V gene TRBV12-5 combines with J gene TRBJ2-7; TRBD1 matches at 8 bases. V shed 3 bases, J shed 9 bases, and the junction held 10 bases outside the gene matches. The length of the CDR3 is 14 residues. Germline loops: CDR1 LGHNT, CDR2 FRNRAP. The CDR3 loop reads CASGFEGQDQGQYV. The DNA for the CDR3 is TGTGCTAGTGGTTTCGAGGGACAGGACCAGGGGCAGTACGTC.

The chain carries TRBV7-5 and TRBJ2-7. TRBV7-5 has pseudogene status. The CDR3 totals 14 residues. The CDR3 region is CASSLARQSYEQYF. The DNA of the CDR3 is TGTGCCAGCAGCTTAGCGCGCCAGTCCTACGAGCAGTACTTC.

The chain uses TRBV18 and TRBJ1-2; D remains unclear. Germline loops: CDR1 KGHSH, CDR2 LQKENI. The CDR3 extends over 15 amino acids. Between the trimmed V and J ends, which lost 3 bases and 6 bases, there was a span of 17 bases. The CDR3 reads CASSPDRGGIDGYTF. The CDR3 DNA reads TGTGCCAGCTCACCCGATCGGGGTGGGATTGATGGCTACACCTTC.

The chain combines TRBV18 with TRBJ1-2; D gene uncertain. V lost 5 bases and J 7 bases, leaving 23 bases between the germline ends. The CDR3 is 16 amino acids. Germline-derived CDR1 and CDR2 are KGHSH and LQKENI. The CDR3 loop is CASSAFSAESLSGYTF. The CDR3 bases are TGTGCCAGCTCAGCCTTTTCAGCCGAAAGCTTATCTGGCTACACCTTC.

The genes are TRBV5-1 and TRBJ1-2; D not resolved. The CDR3 extends over 15 amino acids. From germline, CDR1 is SGHRS and CDR2 YFSETQ. V lost 0 bases, J lost 0 bases, and 9 bases lay in between. This chain's CDR3 is CASSLERGTNYGYTF. DNA of the CDR3: TGCGCCAGCAGCTTGGAACGGGGAACTAACTATGGCTACACCTTC.

DNA for the CDR3: TGTGCCACCAGCAGCGCGGGGATCTCTGGAAACACCATATATTTT. As protein: CATSSAGISGNTIYF. V and J are TRBV15 and TRBJ1-3; D call uncertain. The germline V and J ends were trimmed by 3 bases and 0 bases, with 9 bases remaining between them. The CDR3 consists of 15 residues. CDR1 is LNHNV and CDR2 is YYDKDF in the germline V gene (reference sequence). Full variable domain (remainder filled in from reference TRBV15 and TRBJ1-3): DAMVIQNPRYQVTQFGKPVTLSCSQTLNHNVMYWYQQKSSQAPKLLFHYYDKDFNNEADTPDNFQSRRPNTSFCFLDIRSPGLGDTAMYLCATSSAGISGNTIYFGEGSWLTVV.

This chain connects TRBV6-8 to TRBJ1-2; D remains ambiguous. Deletions cut 0 bases from V and 8 bases from J, with 13 bases between. Germline V CDR1 and CDR2: MNHGY, SAAAGT. This CDR3 has 14 amino acids. The CDR3 protein is CASSYSAGGRGYTF. The DNA for the CDR3 is TGTGCCAGCAGTTACTCGGCCGGAGGACGCGGCTACACCTTC.

The chain uses TRBV14 and TRBJ1-6, with no clear D. The CDR3 is made up of 16 amino acids. The germline V and J ends were trimmed by 1 base and 9 bases, with 16 bases remaining between them. Germline V gene lookup returns CDR1 SGHDN and CDR2 FVKESK. The CDR3 DNA is TGTGCCAGCAGCCAAGTATTAGGGAGGAGAAGTTCACCCCTCCACTTT. It codes for CASSQVLGRRSSPLHF.

The genes are TRBV7-8 and TRBJ1-5; a weak D match, TRBD1 (6 bases). V lost 1 base and J lost 0, with 7 bases in between. This CDR3 contains 15 residues. The germline CDR1 and CDR2 sequences are SGHVS and FQNEAQ. The DNA for the CDR3 is TGTGCCAGCAGCTTAGTCAGGGGTAGCAATCAGCCCCAGCATTTT. It translates to CASSLVRGSNQPQHF.

V usage is TRBV18 and J usage is TRBJ1-1; D is undetermined. Germline V gene lookup returns CDR1 KGHSH and CDR2 LQKENI. This CDR3 has 15 amino acids. Trimming took 1 base from V and 6 from J, leaving 15 bases between them. The CDR3 DNA follows: TGTGCCAGCTCACCACGGGAGTCCCGGAGCTCTGAAGCTTTCTTT. It translates to CASSPRESRSSEAFF.

The chain couples TRBV6-7 to TRBJ2-5, with D perhaps assigned TRBD1 or TRBD2 (6 bases each). TRBV6-7 is an ORF, with its function uncertain. Trimming pared 4 bases from V and 5 bases from J, leaving 20 bases between. The CDR3 covers 16 residues. The CDR3 sequence is CASSSTQGGGSETQYF. The CDR3 nucleotides read TGTGCCAGCAGTTCCACCCAAGGAGGGGGGAGCGAGACCCAGTACTTC.

The CDR3 loop is CASSYPLLDNTDTQYF. In nucleotides, the CDR3 is TGTGCCAGCAGTTACCCACTGCTTGACAACACAGATACGCAGTATTTT. The chain is built from TRBV6-7 and TRBJ2-3; D ambiguous. TRBV6-7 has ORF status, its function being uncertain. Trimming stripped 2 bases from V and 2 bases from J, with 14 bases between. This CDR3 spans 16 amino acids.

In its sample, this clone ranks as medium-sized. The CDR3 loop reads CASLPSGSSYEQYV. The CDR3, as DNA: TGTGCCAGCTTACCTAGCGGAAGCTCCTACGAGCAGTACGTC. The chain links TRBV28 to TRBJ2-7; 7 nucleotides align to TRBD2. This CDR3 is built from 14 residues. J lost 0 bases, V lost 8 bases, and 7 bases had no gene match. Germline CDR1 MDHEN, CDR2 SYDVKM.

The V and J genes are TRBV19 and TRBJ2-2; 10 nucleotides align to TRBD1. V was clipped by 9 bases and J by 3 bases; unmatched bases: 4. Germline V CDR1 and CDR2: LNHDA, SQIVND (reference sequence). CDR3 size: 14 residues. This CDR3 reads CASGDRGYTGELFF. CDR3 DNA sequence: TGTGCCAGCGGGGACAGGGGATACACCGGGGAGCTGTTTTTT.

The rearrangement joins TRBV4-1 to TRBJ1-1, with 8 bases that match TRBD1. V lost 4 bases, J lost 5 bases, and 9 bases stayed unmatched. Looked up from germline, CDR1 is MGHRA and CDR2 is YSYEKL. The CDR3 runs 15 residues. CDR3 coding DNA: TGCGCCAGCAGCCGCCAAACAGGGGGGGGTACTGAAGCTTTCTTT. It is translated as CASSRQTGGGTEAFF.

This rearrangement joins TRBV5-1 to TRBJ1-6; D call uncertain. V lost 0 bases and J lost 7, with 11 bases in between. CDR1 and CDR2 (germline): SGHRS, YFSETQ. This CDR3 comprises 15 residues. The CDR3 is CASSLDSGRNSPLHF. CDR3 DNA: TGCGCCAGCAGCTTGGACTCCGGAAGGAATTCACCCCTCCACTTT.

V is TRBV10-2 and J is TRBJ2-7; 7 nucleotides agree with TRBD1. There are 14 residues in the CDR3. Trimming cost V 3 bases and J 2 bases; bases outside gene matches: 4. From germline, CDR1 is WSHSY and CDR2 SAAADI. CDR3 residues: CASSDPGQTYEQYF. Here the CDR3 DNA reads TGCGCCAGCAGTGACCCGGGACAGACCTACGAGCAGTACTTC.

The rearrangement uses TRBV29-1 and TRBJ2-7; unclear D gene. The CDR3 has 13 residues. Trimming left V 1 base short and J 2 bases short, with 9 bases between. Germline lookup yields CDR1 SQVTM and CDR2 ANQGSEA. CDR3 protein: CSVEVGQTYEQYF. CDR3 nucleotides: TGCAGCGTTGAAGTTGGGCAGACCTACGAGCAGTACTTC.